Below are 20 T cell receptor beta chains sequenced from a single sample in a study of a mutant IDH1 vaccine in newly diagnosed glioma. Libraries were prepared by immunoSEQ multiplex PCR; TCRdb keeps only in-frame clonotypes and omits some of them. The data show 75,000 to 80,000 clones, roughly 85% seen once. Their cognate antigens are unknown. Specified time point: week 23, last vaccination. The vaccine gave 300 ug of a 20-mer mutant IDH1 peptide subcutaneously per dose. The specimen was PBMCs, collected from a glioma patient whose treatment included an IDH1 peptide vaccine. These receptors came from a woman aged 50 to 60 with glioma.

V gene TRBV19 combines with J gene TRBJ2-7; 9 nucleotides line up with TRBD2. There are 15 residues in the CDR3. The V gene end was trimmed by 3 bases and the J gene end by 2 bases; junction bases not matched to a gene: 5. From germline, CDR1 is LNHDA and CDR2 SQIVND (reference sequence). CDR3 loop: CASSIGAGGAYEQYF. CDR3 coding DNA: TGTGCCAGTAGTATTGGGGCGGGAGGGGCCTACGAGCAGTACTTC.

The chain employs TRBV30 and TRBJ2-2, with 10 bases lining up with TRBD2. Germline lookup yields CDR1 GTSNPN and CDR2 SVGIG (reference sequence). The CDR3 is 16 residues long. The trim removed 5 bases at V and 5 bases at J, leaving 11 bases unmatched. CDR3 amino acids: CAWDLSGLARTGELFF. The CDR3 DNA reads TGTGCCTGGGACCTTTCGGGACTAGCGAGGACCGGGGAGCTGTTTTTT.

J is TRBJ2-6 and V is TRBV19, with a tentative D call TRBD2 (6 bases). CDR1 is LNHDA, CDR2 SQIVND, per germline (reference sequence). This CDR3 has 17 amino acids. The germline V and J ends were trimmed by 6 bases and 0 bases, with 15 bases remaining between them. The CDR3 protein is CASRVGSGFSGANVLTF. CDR3 coding DNA: TGTGCCAGTAGGGTAGGAAGCGGGTTCTCTGGGGCCAACGTCCTGACTTTC.

This clone was recorded once. The chain is built from TRBV30 and TRBJ2-5; 11 nucleotides align to TRBD1. Judging by the DNA end, TRBJ2-7 fits better; the J call may be wrong. The CDR3 has 12 residues. Germline CDR1 and CDR2: GTSNPN and SVGIG (reference sequence). CDR3 coding DNA: TGTGCCGGGGACAGGGGGTCCTACGAGCAGTACTTC. Protein: CAGDRGSYEQYF.

The chain joins TRBV5-4 to TRBJ1-1; 7 bases match TRBD1. J gave up 11 bases and V 0 bases, and 7 bases lay outside the gene matches. The CDR3 has 13 amino acids. The germline gives CDR1 SGHNT, CDR2 YYREEE (reference sequence). CDR3 DNA: TGTGCCAGCAGCTTGGCCGCAGGGGGGTACGCTTTCTTT. It is translated as CASSLAAGGYAFF.

V usage is TRBV11-2 and J usage is TRBJ2-1; 7 bases are a match to TRBD2. The CDR3 sequence is 15 residues long. J gave up 0 bases and V 6 bases, and 5 bases lay outside the gene matches. Germline V gene sequence: CDR1 SGHAT, CDR2 FQNNGV. DNA for the CDR3: TGTGCCAGCAGTACAGCGGGAAACTCCTACAATGAGCAGTTCTTC. Translation: CASSTAGNSYNEQFF.

V is TRBV5-1 and J is TRBJ1-1; TRBD1 might be the D (6 bases). Per the germline V gene, CDR1 is SGHRS and CDR2 is YFSETQ. V was clipped by 1 base and J by 5 bases, with 15 bases between them. The CDR3 runs 15 residues. The CDR3 DNA follows: TGCGCCAGCAGCTTGCCCTCCGGGGGCGCGACTGAAGCTTTCTTT. Amino acids: CASSLPSGGATEAFF.

The V call is TRBV28, the J call TRBJ1-5, with D perhaps matching TRBD1 (5 bases). The CDR3 has 14 residues. CDR1 and CDR2 from the germline V gene are MDHEN and SYDVKM. Trimming took 7 bases from V and 7 from J, leaving 17 bases between them. CDR3 loop: CASTMGRGRQPQHF. CDR3 nucleotide sequence: TGTGCCAGCACCATGGGACGAGGTCGCCAGCCCCAGCATTTT.

J is TRBJ2-2 and V is TRBV30; D might be TRBD2 (5 bases). Deletions cut 2 bases from V and 7 bases from J, with 17 bases between. CDR1 GTSNPN and CDR2 SVGIG come from the germline V gene (reference sequence). The CDR3 is made up of 15 amino acids. CDR3 in DNA: TGTGCCTGGAGTCCTTCGTTATTAGGAGGCGGGGAGCTGTTTTTT. It yields the protein CAWSPSLLGGGELFF. The entire variable domain, with the rest obtained from reference TRBV30 and TRBJ2-2, is as follows: SQTIHQWPATLVQPVGSPLSLECTVEGTSNPNLYWYRQAAGRGLQLLFYSVGIGQISSEVPQNLSASRPQDRQFILSSKKLLLSDSGFYLCAWSPSLLGGGELFFGEGSRLTVL.

The rearrangement joins TRBV7-2 to TRBJ1-1; TRBD1 matches at 8 bases. The V gene's germline CDR1 is SGHTA and CDR2 FQGNSA. The trim removed 6 bases at V and 7 bases at J, leaving 10 bases unmatched. This CDR3 has 14 residues. The DNA of the CDR3 is TGTGCCAGCAGTTCTACCGCCGGGACAGGTGAAGCTTTCTTT. Its protein product is CASSSTAGTGEAFF.

The sample holds one count of this clone. The chain is built from TRBV19 and TRBJ2-3; D is unclear. Trimming removed 9 bases at V and 2 bases at J, with 3 bases between. The germline V gene has CDR1 LNHDA and CDR2 SQIVND (reference sequence). CDR3 length: 10 residues. The DNA for the CDR3 is TGTGCCAGATACACAGATACGCAGTATTTT. Translated: CARYTDTQYF. The whole variable domain, filled in from reference TRBV19 and TRBJ2-3, reads DGGITQSPKYLFRKEGQNVTLSCEQNLNHDAMYWYRQDPGQGLRLIYYSQIVNDFQKGDIAEGYSVSREKKESFPLTVTSAQKNPTAFYLCARYTDTQYFGPGTRLTVL.

This rearrangement joins TRBV30 to TRBJ2-3; D assignment may be TRBD1 or TRBD2 (5 bases each). The CDR3 is made up of 14 amino acids. The V end was cut by 2 bases, the J end by 4 bases, with 13 bases between. Germline loops: CDR1 GTSNPN, CDR2 SVGIG (reference sequence). The chain's CDR3 is CAWSPGAGPDTQYF. The DNA for the CDR3 is TGTGCCTGGAGTCCCGGGGCGGGTCCAGATACGCAGTATTTT. Full variable domain (missing parts from reference TRBV30 and TRBJ2-3): SQTIHQWPATLVQPVGSPLSLECTVEGTSNPNLYWYRQAAGRGLQLLFYSVGIGQISSEVPQNLSASRPQDRQFILSSKKLLLSDSGFYLCAWSPGAGPDTQYFGPGTRLTVL.

J is TRBJ1-1 and V is TRBV28; TRBD1 might be the D (6 bases). V was trimmed by 5 bases and J by 5 bases, leaving 18 bases between them. The CDR3 runs 15 residues. Per the germline V gene, CDR1 is MDHEN and CDR2 is SYDVKM. Written as DNA, the CDR3 is TGTGCCAGCAGTCTCCCGGGGGCTAGGGGGACTGAAGCTTTCTTT. Its translation is CASSLPGARGTEAFF.

The chain uses TRBV6-1 and TRBJ2-3; D gene uncertain. The CDR3 is 13 amino acids. Germline V gives CDR1 MNHNS, CDR2 SASEGT. V gave up 5 bases and J gave up 8 bases, with 14 bases separating them. CDR3: CASSPESARTQYF. Written as DNA, the CDR3 is TGTGCCAGCAGTCCCGAAAGCGCGCGTACGCAGTATTTT.

The gene calls are TRBV7-2 and TRBJ2-3, with 15 bases aligning to TRBD2. The J segment lost 6 bases and the V segment lost 4 bases, leaving 8 bases of the junction unmatched. There are 17 residues in the CDR3. Germline V gene data show CDR1 as SGHTA and CDR2 as FQGNSA. This chain's CDR3 is CASSSRTSGRVWDTQYF. The CDR3, as DNA: TGTGCCAGCAGCTCGCGGACTAGCGGGAGGGTGTGGGATACGCAGTATTTT.

This rearrangement joins TRBV9 to TRBJ2-2, with a possible D match to TRBD2 (5 bases). Germline lookup yields CDR1 SGDLS and CDR2 YYNGEE. The CDR3 covers 16 residues. V lost 0 bases to trimming and J lost 5 bases, with 14 bases between them. The CDR3 sequence is CASSVGGGRQTGELFF. The CDR3, as DNA: TGTGCCAGCAGCGTAGGGGGTGGGAGACAAACCGGGGAGCTGTTTTTT.

This clone occurred a few times. The rearrangement joins TRBV4-1 to TRBJ2-5; D is perhaps TRBD2 (5 bases). CDR3 size: 14 residues. V was pared by 3 bases and J by 7 bases, with 15 bases between. The germline gives CDR1 MGHRA, CDR2 YSYEKL. The CDR3 reads CASSHIFSERTQYF. In DNA form, the CDR3 reads TGCGCCAGCAGCCATATTTTTAGCGAAAGGACCCAGTACTTC.

The chain carries TRBV27 and TRBJ1-6; TRBD1 matches 9 bases. The CDR3 runs 16 residues. The ends lost 5 bases at V and 10 bases at J; junction bases unmatched: 12. CDR1 is MNHEY and CDR2 is SMNVEV in the germline V gene (reference sequence). Here the CDR3 reads CASSPPYRGLGSPLHF. The DNA for the CDR3 is TGTGCCAGCAGTCCACCGTACAGGGGGCTAGGATCACCCCTCCACTTT.

The genes are TRBV7-3 and TRBJ2-5; the match to TRBD2 covers 8 bases. Trimming took 1 base from V and 5 from J; bases not matched to a gene: 12. This CDR3 contains 17 residues. Germline assignment: CDR1 SGHTA and CDR2 FQGTGA. The chain's CDR3 is CASSLKRAGEGRETQYF. CDR3 bases: TGTGCCAGCAGCTTAAAGCGAGCGGGAGAGGGGAGGGAGACCCAGTACTTC.

This clone was observed a handful of times. The gene calls are TRBV29-1 and TRBJ1-5; the match to TRBD1 covers 8 bases. The CDR3 has 13 residues. The germline V gene encodes CDR1 SQVTM and CDR2 ANQGSEA. V trimming: 4 bases; J trimming: 5 bases; junction bases outside the gene matches: 4. The CDR3 sequence: CSVGTGSYQPQHF. CDR3 nucleotide sequence: TGCAGCGTTGGGACAGGGAGTTATCAGCCCCAGCATTTT.